One T cell receptor (beta chain) is described in this entry. This clonotype was found a few times. This clone's antigen is unknown. Base qualities were left out, and no much larger clone turns up one base away. Library construction relied on 5' RACE. Sequencing relied on an Illumina HiSeq 2000. Template switching introduced a universal primer binding site; the final cDNA contained a unique molecular identifier, enabling accurate counting of TCR cDNA molecules. First-strand cDNA for TCR alpha and beta chains was synthesized from specific primers in the conserved constant-segment region. To control for contamination, each cDNA library was double barcoded with a SMART-Mk sample barcode plus Illumina barcodes. TruSeq adapter sequences and Illumina sample barcodes were added in two successive PCR steps. Sequencing of the TCR alpha and beta cDNA libraries was done on the Illumina HiSeq platform using custom primers. The paper's processing steps were these. MiGEC processed the raw reads to extract unique molecular identifiers, while MiXCR was used to determine the CDR3 positions. For each individual, recombination models were inferred using an EM algorithm with the repgenHMM and IGoR tools. Shared clonotypes were analyzed with the tcR package in R, and sharing was normalized by the product of cloneset sizes. To study raw recombination free of thymic and clonal selection effects, out-of-frame nonproductive sequences were analyzed. TCRdb's own reprocessing of the public reads used fastp at Q25 and MiXCR and kept productive beta chains. Entries that share a CDR3 protein sequence are merged under the most common genes and DNA. The V and J calls follow TCRdb's processing rather than the paper's. The sample yields hundreds of thousands of distinct CDR3 sequences; approximately 6% were counted once. The top ten hold about 2% of the sample.

This sample stems from a study of identical twins (dated by TCRdb to the mid-2010s). A note on the overall study: The study deep-sequenced TCR alpha and beta repertoires from monozygotic twins, unrelated adults of various ages and cord blood to test whether fetal clonotypes persist. Replicate twin experiments were performed at different times using different library preparation protocols to rule out contamination. Points the paper makes about the study in general: Abundant cord blood beta clonotypes had fewer insertions, young adult naive repertoires showed a similar but weaker trend, and memory repertoires showed no such trend. Recombination models systematically underestimated out-of-frame TCR alpha sharing in monozygotic twins but agreed with sharing between unrelated individuals. Invariant T cells such as MAIT and iNKT could partly confound zero-insertion analyses, although diverse VJ usage argued against such confounding for most clonotypes. Compared with coincidental sharing between unrelated individuals, out-of-frame TCR alpha sequences shared between twins showed an excess of sequences with low generation probability. Because the same donors could not be followed over many years, the conclusions depended on cross-sectional statistical analysis. Excess twin sharing in beta out-of-frame sequences was weaker because fewer shared sequences lowered the signal-to-noise ratio.

Every donor was a healthy Caucasian. The researchers also sequenced three unrelated adults who were not twins: a male aged 18 to 30, a male aged 50 to 59, and a female aged 50 to 59. Miltenyi CD45RO+ enrichment and human naive T-cell isolation kits were used to isolate memory (CD45RO+) and naive T cells from PBMC. The specimen was naive T cells sorted from blood. The cell subset or site label of this sample denotes: cells isolated with a human naive T-cell isolation kit. This receptor was obtained from a man aged 18-30 years in good health.

The CDR3 region reads CASSYSAGGDYGYTF. The DNA sequence is given as TGTGCCAGCAGTTACTCGGCAGGGGGGGATTATGGCTACACCTTC. The chain joins TRBV6-5 to TRBJ1-2, and TRBD1 matches 7 of the central bases. In the germline V gene, CDR1 corresponds to MNHEY and CDR2 to SVGAGI. Germline trimming: 0 bases from V, 5 bases from J; junction bases outside gene matches: 6. From the cysteine through the phenylalanine, the CDR3 covers 15 amino acids. Just the 45-base CDR3 DNA is kept, in frame starting at base 1.